A selection of T cell receptor beta chains follows, all from one sample in a study of response to subunit inactivated influenza vaccine. TCRdb ran MiXCR on the RT-PCR reads and lists one entry per CDR3 protein. Here the sample spans 430,000 or so distinct CDR3 sequences, roughly 9.7% being singletons. This material consisted of PBMCs from blood, taken 40 to 50 days after vaccination. Receptor source: a man aged 45-65 years who received an inactivated influenza vaccine. CDR3s include the opening cysteine and the closing phenylalanine or tryptophan. The order of the fields is V gene, D gene, clone size, J gene, CDR3 DNA, CDR3 protein. The D gene is left open where the match is weak. Clone size is stated in some rows and not others, as once, few, many or a class when expanded.

V: TRBV5-1; D: TRBD1; size: .; J: TRBJ2-7; DNA: TGCGCCAGCAGCTTGGGGTCGGGACAGGTGAACGAGCAGTACTTC; CDR3: CASSLGSGQVNEQYF
V: TRBV15; D: TRBD2; size: few; J: TRBJ2-3; DNA: TGTGCCACCAGCAGAATGACTAGCGGGAGGGGGACAGATACGCAGTATTTT; CDR3: CATSRMTSGRGTDTQYF
V: TRBV11-2; D: .; size: many; J: TRBJ2-7; DNA: TGTGCCAGCAGCTTAATGGTCGACGGCTACGAGCAGTACTTC; CDR3: CASSLMVDGYEQYF
V: TRBV28; D: .; size: few; J: TRBJ2-5; DNA: TGTGCCAGCAGTAATCCGGGACAAAATATTAATTCGCAGACCCAGTACTTC; CDR3: CASSNPGQNINSQTQYF
V: TRBV5-8; D: .; size: .; J: TRBJ1-5; DNA: TGTGCCAGCAGCTTGGAGGGGTTTTGGGGTCAGCCCCAGCATTTT; CDR3: CASSLEGFWGQPQHF
V: TRBV7-6; D: TRBD2; size: .; J: TRBJ2-2; DNA: TGTGCCAGCAGCTTAGCGATTCTAGCGGCCGGGGAGCTGTTTTTT; CDR3: CASSLAILAAGELFF
V: TRBV12-3/TRBV12-4; D: .; size: .; J: TRBJ1-1; DNA: TGTGCCAGCAGTTTACAGGGACGGAGGAACACTGAAGCTTTCTTT; CDR3: CASSLQGRRNTEAFF
V: TRBV7-9; D: .; size: few; J: TRBJ1-6; DNA: TGTGCCAGCAGCGCCGATTACAGCTTAGGACCCCTCCACTTT; CDR3: CASSADYSLGPLHF
V: TRBV2; D: .; size: .; J: TRBJ2-7; DNA: TGTGCCAGCAGGAGGAGGGTAGCCGACTACGAGCAGTACTTC; CDR3: CASRRRVADYEQYF
V: TRBV5-1; D: .; size: few; J: TRBJ1-3; DNA: TGCGCCAGCAGCTCGAATCCTCGGTCCGAGACAGCCGGAAACACCATATATTTT; CDR3: CASSSNPRSETAGNTIYF
V: TRBV10-2; D: .; size: few; J: TRBJ2-5; DNA: TGCGCCAGCAGTGAGCCCAGCACCACAGGGAGACAAGAGACCCAGTACTTC; CDR3: CASSEPSTTGRQETQYF
V: TRBV5-1; D: TRBD2; size: .; J: TRBJ2-1; DNA: TGCGCCAGCAGCCTGGGGACTAGCGGGAAAGGGCAGTTCTTC; CDR3: CASSLGTSGKGQFF
V: TRBV12-3/TRBV12-4; D: TRBD2; size: .; J: TRBJ2-7; DNA: TGTGCCAGCCGAACTAGCGGGAGGGCGGGAGAGCAGTACTTC; CDR3: CASRTSGRAGEQYF
V: TRBV7-8; D: TRBD1; size: few; J: TRBJ2-1; DNA: TGTGCCAGCAGACGCCGGGACAGGGGGCTGATAACCTCCTCCAATGAGCAGTTCTTC; CDR3: CASRRRDRGLITSSNEQFF
V: TRBV29-1; D: .; size: many; J: TRBJ1-2; DNA: TGCAGCGACTCCCAGGGCGGCTATGGCTACACCTTC; CDR3: CSDSQGGYGYTF
V: TRBV7-2; D: TRBD1; size: .; J: TRBJ2-1; DNA: TGTGCCAGCAGCTTACCCGGGACAGCGAACAATGAGCAGTTCTTC; CDR3: CASSLPGTANNEQFF
V: TRBV20-1; D: TRBD2; size: many; J: TRBJ2-1; DNA: TGCAGTGCAACTAGCGGGTACTACAATGAGCAGTTCTTC; CDR3: CSATSGYYNEQFF
V: TRBV21-1; D: .; size: few; J: TRBJ2-7; DNA: TGTGCCAGCACCGGGAGGCCCTTGCGCTACGAGCAGTACTTC; CDR3: CASTGRPLRYEQYF
V: TRBV20-1; D: TRBD2; size: few; J: TRBJ2-7; DNA: TGCAGTGCTAGAGTACTAGCGGGAGGGGACGAGCAGTACTTC; CDR3: CSARVLAGGDEQYF
V: TRBV5-1; D: TRBD2; size: many; J: TRBJ2-5; DNA: TGCGCCAGCAGCAGGACTAGATCTTGGGAGACCCAGTACTTC; CDR3: CASSRTRSWETQYF
V: TRBV7-8; D: .; size: few; J: TRBJ1-6; DNA: TGTGCCAGCAGCTTAGACAGGGAGGGTTCACCCCTCCACTTT; CDR3: CASSLDREGSPLHF
V: TRBV6-8; D: .; size: many; J: TRBJ1-1; DNA: TGTGCCCAGGGTGGCAGGAACACTGAAGCTTTCTTT; CDR3: CAQGGRNTEAFF